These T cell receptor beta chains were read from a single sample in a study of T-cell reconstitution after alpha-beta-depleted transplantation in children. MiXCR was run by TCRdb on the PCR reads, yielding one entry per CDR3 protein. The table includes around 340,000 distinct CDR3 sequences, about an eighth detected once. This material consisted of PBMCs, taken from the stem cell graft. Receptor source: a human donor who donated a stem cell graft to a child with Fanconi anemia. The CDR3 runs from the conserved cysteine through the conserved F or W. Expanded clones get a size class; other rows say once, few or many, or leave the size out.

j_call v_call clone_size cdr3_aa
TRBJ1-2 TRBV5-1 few CASSYSGQGASGYTF
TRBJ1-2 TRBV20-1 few CSASVQNFYGYTF
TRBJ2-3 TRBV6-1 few CASRPPLGADTQYF
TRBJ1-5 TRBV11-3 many CASSLGGRQPQHF
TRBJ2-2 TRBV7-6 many CASSFRGRGTGELFF
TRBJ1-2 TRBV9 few CASSERQGTADGYTF
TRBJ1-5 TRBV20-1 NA CSAADLGGQPQHF
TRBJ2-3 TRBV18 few CASSPGSSDTQYF
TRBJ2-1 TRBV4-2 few CASSPPGGVHEQFF
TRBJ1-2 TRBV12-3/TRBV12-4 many CASRENILGGYTF
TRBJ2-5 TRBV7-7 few CASSPTPVDQPQYF
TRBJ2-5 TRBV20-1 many CSARLAGGETQYF
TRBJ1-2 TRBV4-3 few CASSLTTGRGYTF
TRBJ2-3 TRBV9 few CASSVRFRTDTDTQYF
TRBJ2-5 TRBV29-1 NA CSVGRGQETQYF
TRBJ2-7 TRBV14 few CASSQRGGATYEQYF
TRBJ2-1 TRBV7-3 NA CDSSLTFAGAYNEQFF
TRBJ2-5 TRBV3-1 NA CASSQGFQETQYF
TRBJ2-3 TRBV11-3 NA CASSDGASTDTQYF
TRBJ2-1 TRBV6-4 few CASSQLAGGNNEQFF
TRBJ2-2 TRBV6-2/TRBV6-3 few CASSPRQALGELFF
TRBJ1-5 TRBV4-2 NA CASSPDSLSNQPQHF
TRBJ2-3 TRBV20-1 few CSAWTPSTDTQYF
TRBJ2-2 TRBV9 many CASSVYGDPGELFF
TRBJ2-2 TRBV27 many CASSLHTGELFF
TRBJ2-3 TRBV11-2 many CASSLPSSGIPTDTQYF
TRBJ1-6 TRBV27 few CASSRGVSPLHF
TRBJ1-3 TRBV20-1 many CSAREIRSSGNTIYF
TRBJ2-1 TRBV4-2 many CASSPRYSGGPSSYNEQFF
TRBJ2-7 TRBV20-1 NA CSARGVGNSYEQYF
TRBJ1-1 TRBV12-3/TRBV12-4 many CASTASGGPEAFF
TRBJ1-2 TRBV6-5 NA CASSYSGGARSYTF
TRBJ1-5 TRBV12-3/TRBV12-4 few CASSLGRARSQHF
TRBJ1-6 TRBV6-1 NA CASTNRGGSPLHF
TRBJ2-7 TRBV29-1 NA CSVEGGTGATYEQYF
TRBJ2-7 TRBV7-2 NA CASSPGTSGGYEQYF
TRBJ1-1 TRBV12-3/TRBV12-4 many CASSLTGGPLGDTEAFF
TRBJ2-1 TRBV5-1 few CASSLQRGHRSEQFF
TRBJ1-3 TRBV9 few CASSVSQGGNTIYF
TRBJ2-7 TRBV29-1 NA CSVSIGHYEQYF